This TCR beta chain emerged from a study of Ad26.COV2.S vaccination and SARS-CoV-2 variants. V was shortened by 0 bases and J by 2 bases, with 15 bases between the two germline ends. The CDR3 runs 17 residues. This sample's treatment: roughly 18 received Ad26.COV2.S at low or high dose, single or two shots; roughly five received placebo; per-sample allocation not given. Collection of samples fell on day 63 after the first vaccine or placebo injection. Participants' vaccine, an Ad26 vector, delivered Wuhan-strain SARS-CoV-2 spike. Generated by immunoSEQ multiplex PCR, the TCRdb table keeps only in-frame clones and is missing some. The sample shows around 400,000 clones, roughly 85% of them seen only once. This clone was seen only a few times.

Here the sequenced sample was peripheral blood, taken in a trial of Ad26.COV2.S vaccine versus placebo. The genes are TRBV6-7 and TRBJ2-3; D not certain. Being an ORF, TRBV6-7 has a function that is uncertain. This clonotype was obtained from a person aged 18-65 years who received the Ad26.COV2.S COVID-19 vaccine or a placebo. CDR3 nucleotides: TGTGCCAGCAGTTACTCCTGGACCCTCCGATACACAGATACGCAGTATTTT. Translation: CASSYSWTLRYTDTQYF.